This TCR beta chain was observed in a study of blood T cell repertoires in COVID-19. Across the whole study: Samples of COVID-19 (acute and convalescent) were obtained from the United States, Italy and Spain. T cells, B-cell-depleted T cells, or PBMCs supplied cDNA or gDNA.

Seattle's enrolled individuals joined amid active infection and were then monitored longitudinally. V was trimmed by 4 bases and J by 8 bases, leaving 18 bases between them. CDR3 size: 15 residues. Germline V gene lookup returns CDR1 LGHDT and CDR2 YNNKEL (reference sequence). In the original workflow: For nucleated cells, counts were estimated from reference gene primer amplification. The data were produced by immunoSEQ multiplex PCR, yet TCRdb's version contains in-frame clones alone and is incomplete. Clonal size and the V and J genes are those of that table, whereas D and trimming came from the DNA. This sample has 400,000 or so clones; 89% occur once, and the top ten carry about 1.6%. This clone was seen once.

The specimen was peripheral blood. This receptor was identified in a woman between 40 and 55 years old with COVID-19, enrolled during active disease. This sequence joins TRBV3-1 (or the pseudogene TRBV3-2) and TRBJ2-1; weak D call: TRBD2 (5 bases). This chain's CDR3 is CASSLRGAVPDEQFF. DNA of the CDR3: TGTGCCAGCAGCCTCCGCGGAGCGGTGCCCGATGAGCAGTTCTTC.